The 10 T cell receptor beta chains listed next were all sequenced from one sample in a study of regulatory T cells in long-lasting Graves disease. Assembly of TCR beta libraries relied on iRepertoire HTBI primers together with Arm-PCR of CDR3 regions. Each CDR3 protein is one row after TCRdb ran MiXCR on the multiplex PCR reads. This sample has 200,000 to 250,000 distinct CDR3 sequences, with about 17% found just once. Time point noted: newly diagnosed GD, antithyroid drugs for less than 3 months. Preparation of the TCR library used RNA extracted from PBMCs. This specimen was peripheral blood mononuclear cells (PBMCs), taken at new diagnosis, from a patient treated with antithyroid drugs. These receptors were obtained from a female donor with Graves disease.

A note on this clonotype: A much larger clone is a single base away; this may be a read error. The chain has TRBV10-3 and TRBJ2-3; D might be TRBD2 (5 bases). The CDR3 loop spans 15 amino acids. V gave up 10 bases and J gave up 3 bases, with 20 bases separating them. Germline V gene sequence: CDR1 ENHRY, CDR2 SYGVKD. Here the CDR3 reads CATKSGASMTDTQYF. CDR3 nucleotide sequence: TGTGCCACCAAAAGTGGCGCTAGCATGACAGATACGCAGTATTTT.

This clonotype has ten or more counts. This chain links TRBV18 with TRBJ1-5; D ambiguous. CDR3 length: 13 residues. Germline V lookup: CDR1 KGHSH, CDR2 LQKENI. Trimming removed 2 bases from V and 4 bases from J, with 6 bases in between. CDR3 sequence: CASSPSVNQPQHF. In DNA form, the CDR3 reads TGTGCCAGCTCACCATCGGTTAATCAGCCCCAGCATTTT.

The V and J genes are TRBV3-1 and TRBJ1-1; D remains unclear. The CDR3 loop spans 15 amino acids. V was shortened by 1 base and J by 0 bases, with 9 bases between the two germline ends. Germline CDR1 reads LGHDT; CDR2 reads YNNKEL (reference sequence). The CDR3 DNA reads as TGTGCCAGCAGCCAAGTTACTAACATGAACACTGAAGCTTTCTTT. It specifies CASSQVTNMNTEAFF.

This clonotype was seen at least ten times. The chain recombines TRBV4-1 with TRBJ1-2, with 7 nucleotides matching TRBD1. Germline V gene sequence: CDR1 MGHRA, CDR2 YSYEKL. The CDR3 sequence is 17 residues long. V lost 0 bases and J lost 7; bases outside the gene matches: 14. The CDR3 here is CASSQEGTVGGRIGYTF. CDR3 bases: TGCGCCAGCAGCCAAGAAGGGACAGTTGGTGGTCGAATTGGCTACACCTTC.

This clonotype was recorded only once. A read error may be the cause here, since a much bigger clone is one base away. V is TRBV5-8 and J is TRBJ1-2, with 8 positions matching TRBD1. This CDR3 region has 16 residues. Losses at the gene ends were 4 bases for V and 4 bases for J; bases not matched to a gene: 12. Germline CDR1 is SGHTS and CDR2 is YDEGEE. The CDR3 DNA reads as TGTGCCAGCAGCATGCTCCAGTATACAGGGGGCTATGGCTACACCTTC. The encoded protein is CASSMLQYTGGYGYTF.

This clonotype has a count of ten or more. J is TRBJ2-7 and V is TRBV19; 14 positions agree with TRBD2. The CDR3 loop spans 15 amino acids. After removal of 3 bases from V and 5 bases from J, the junction contained 3 bases not matched to a gene. Germline lookup yields CDR1 LNHDA and CDR2 SQIVND (reference sequence). CDR3 protein: CASSIGTSGSDEQYF. As DNA, the CDR3 is TGTGCCAGTAGTATCGGGACTAGCGGGAGTGACGAGCAGTACTTC.

This rearrangement joins TRBV12-3 or TRBV12-4 to TRBJ2-2; 7 bases line up with TRBD1. The V and J ends lost 2 bases and 0 bases, in that order; junction bases with no gene match: 3. The CDR3 sequence is 16 residues long. The CDR3 DNA follows: TGTGCCAGCAGTTTAATGGGACAGCCGAACACCGGGGAGCTGTTTTTT. Its protein is CASSLMGQPNTGELFF.

This clonotype was observed many times. This chain uses TRBV24-1 with TRBJ2-4; 9 bases agree with TRBD1. Germline CDR1 KGHDR, CDR2 SFDVKD. Unmatched junction bases numbered 8, after V lost 4 bases and J lost 2 bases. CDR3 length: 17 amino acids. CDR3 nucleotide sequence: TGTGCCACCAGTGACACGGGACAGGGTTCGACCAAAAACATTCAGTACTTC. Its protein is CATSDTGQGSTKNIQYF.

With regard to this clonotype: A read error may be the cause here, since a much bigger clone is one base away. The V and J genes are TRBV29-1 and TRBJ2-3; 7 bases line up with TRBD2. The CDR3 length is 16 residues. Germline trimming cut 0 bases from V and 5 bases from J; bases unmatched to any gene: 11. The germline CDR1 and CDR2 sequences are SQVTM and ANQGSEA. The DNA for the CDR3 is TGCAGCGTTGAAGAGGGGCGGCTAGCGGAAAAAGATACGCAGTATTTT. Translation: CSVEEGRLAEKDTQYF.

This clonotype was counted many times. V usage is TRBV12-3 or TRBV12-4 and J usage is TRBJ2-7; tentative D call: TRBD1 (6 bases). V was shortened by 3 bases and J by 3 bases, with 9 bases between the two germline ends. The CDR3 runs to 13 residues. CDR3 loop: CASSFGGLYEQYF. DNA of the CDR3: TGTGCCAGCAGTTTTGGGGGCCTCTACGAGCAGTACTTC.